This paragraph reports one T cell receptor (beta chain). Sequencing used immunoSEQ multiplex PCR; TCRdb keeps in-frame clones, though not all of them. The sample has about 200,000 clones, around 90% seen once; the top ten hold roughly 7.7%. The data stem from a study of T cell responses to AZD1222 COVID-19 vaccine. CDR1 is SGHTS, CDR2 YDEGEE, per germline. V dropped 2 bases and J dropped 5 bases, with 10 bases sitting between them. CDR3 size: 13 residues. The starting material was peripheral blood, obtained on day 0 of AZD1222 vaccination. The chain links TRBV5-8 to TRBJ2-5, with D perhaps matching TRBD1 (5 bases). The sequence derives from an adult in good health. As DNA, the CDR3 is TGTGCCAGCAGCTTCCAGGGTCGGGAGACCCAGTACTTC. Encoded protein: CASSFQGRETQYF.